Following are 8 T cell receptor beta chains from one sample sequenced in a study of T cells expressing NK-cell markers. TCRdb re-called the 5' RACE reads and shows each CDR3 protein once, DNA omitted. The sample data list 450,000 to 600,000 distinct CDR3 sequences. Sequencing was carried out using blood T cells: a sorted CD56 or NKG2C T cell subset, CD4+ or CD8+ T cells, or bulk PBMC T cells (not recorded which). These receptors came from a man younger than 35 in good health.

This chain connects TRBV20-1 to TRBJ2-3; the TCRdb D gene call, TRBD1, has no DNA to confirm it. This CDR3 is 13 amino acids long. The germline gives CDR1 DFQATT, CDR2 SNEGSKA (reference sequence). CDR3 protein: CSAPTGGTDTQYF.

CDR3 loop: CASSLGEGYSPLHF. The gene calls are TRBV5-6 and TRBJ1-6; TCRdb's D call of TRBD1 is untestable without DNA. The CDR3 runs to 14 residues. CDR1 is SGHDT, CDR2 YYEEEE, per germline.

This chain uses TRBV11-3 with TRBJ1-6. This CDR3 is 14 amino acids long. Germline V gene lookup returns CDR1 SGHNT and CDR2 YENEEA. The CDR3: CASSLISENSPLHF.

V usage is TRBV7-8 and J usage is TRBJ2-7; TCRdb's D call, TRBD1, is unchecked because there is no DNA. Germline V gives CDR1 SGHVS, CDR2 FQNEAQ. This CDR3 is built from 15 residues. CDR3 amino acids: CASRGGTGVYYEQYF. Variable domain in full (rest from reference TRBV7-8 and TRBJ2-7): GAGVSQSPRYKVAKRGQDVALRCDPISGHVSLFWYQQALGQGPEFLTYFQNEAQLDKSGLPSDRFFAERPEGSVSTLKIQRTQQEDSAVYLCASRGGTGVYYEQYFGPGTRLTVT.

The V call is TRBV12-3 or TRBV12-4, the J call TRBJ2-2; with no DNA, the TCRdb D assignment of TRBD1 cannot be verified. CDR3 length: 16 residues. CDR3 amino acids: CASSGERRSGTGELFF.

The chain combines TRBV11-2 with TRBJ2-3; as DNA is missing, the TRBD2 call by TCRdb cannot be tested. Germline assignment: CDR1 SGHAT and CDR2 FQNNGV. This CDR3 region has 19 residues. This CDR3 reads CASSPSPGLAGVVRDTQYF.

The chain links TRBV12-3 or TRBV12-4 to TRBJ1-4. The CDR3 runs 13 residues. The CDR3 loop reads CATSTATNEKLFF.

The chain has TRBV7-9 and TRBJ2-3; the TCRdb call, TRBD2, lacks DNA for checking. This CDR3 is built from 15 residues. Per the germline V gene, CDR1 is SEHNR and CDR2 is FQNEAQ (reference sequence). The CDR3 sequence is CASSLESHSTDTQYF.